The clone carrying this TCR beta chain appeared many times. Unique molecular identifiers tagged the TCRbeta library. Via MiXCR, TCRdb re-called the PCR reads, giving one row per CDR3 protein. The table has 250,000 to 300,000 distinct CDR3 sequences, 9.5% to 10% seen once; the top ten hold 10%. This sample stems from a study of T-cell reconstitution after alpha-beta-depleted transplantation in children. This CDR3 comprises 17 residues. Germline lookup yields CDR1 SGDLS and CDR2 YYNGEE. V was clipped by 1 base and J by 7 bases; unmatched bases: 11. The clonotype originates from a human donor who donated a stem cell graft to a child with SCID. The chain employs TRBV9 and TRBJ1-2; 12 bases line up with TRBD1. The sample consisted of PBMCs from the stem cell graft donor, taken from the stem cell graft. CDR3 in amino acids: CASSVTTGTGGLSGYTF. The CDR3 coding sequence is TGTGCCAGCAGCGTAACAACCGGGACAGGGGGCCTAAGTGGCTACACCTTC.